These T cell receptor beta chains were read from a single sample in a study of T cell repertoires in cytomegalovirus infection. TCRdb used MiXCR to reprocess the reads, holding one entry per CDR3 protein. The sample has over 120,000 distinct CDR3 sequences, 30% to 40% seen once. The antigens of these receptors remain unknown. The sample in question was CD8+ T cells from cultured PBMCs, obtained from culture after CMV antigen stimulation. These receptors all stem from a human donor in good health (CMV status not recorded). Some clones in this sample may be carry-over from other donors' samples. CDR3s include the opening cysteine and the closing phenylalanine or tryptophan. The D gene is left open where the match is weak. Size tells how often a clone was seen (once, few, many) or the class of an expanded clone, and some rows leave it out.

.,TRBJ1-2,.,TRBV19,TGTGCCAGTAGTATTGGCGTGGTCGCCTACACCTTC,CASSIGVVAYTF
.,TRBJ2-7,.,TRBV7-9,TGTGCCAGCAGCTTAGCCAGCCAGGCCCACGAGCAGTACTTC,CASSLASQAHEQYF
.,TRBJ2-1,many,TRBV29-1,TGCAGCGTCCCGACAGGTTATGAGCAGTTCTTC,CSVPTGYEQFF
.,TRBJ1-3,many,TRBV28,TGTGCCAGCAGTCCTGACAGAGGAGCTGGAAACACCATATATTTT,CASSPDRGAGNTIYF
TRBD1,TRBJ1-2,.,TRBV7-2,TGTGCCAGCAGCTTAGACCTCTCAACAGGGGGCTCCTACTATGGCTACACCTTC,CASSLDLSTGGSYYGYTF
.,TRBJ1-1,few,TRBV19,TGTGCCAGTACCTCCGCGGCAGGGGCGAACACTGAAGCTTTCTTT,CASTSAAGANTEAFF
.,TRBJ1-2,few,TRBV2,TGTGCCAGCAGTGAAGCCGGGCCTGATAGCTATGGCTACACCTTC,CASSEAGPDSYGYTF
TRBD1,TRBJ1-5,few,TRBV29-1,TGCAGCGTCGGGGACAGGGGGCGAAATCAGCCCCAGCATTTT,CSVGDRGRNQPQHF
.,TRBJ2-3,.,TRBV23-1,TGCGCCAGCAGTCAATCGCAAGATACGCAGTATTTT,CASSQSQDTQYF
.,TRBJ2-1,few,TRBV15,TGTGCCACCAGCAGGAGGCAGGCCCTATACACCTACAATGATGAGCAGTTCTTC,CATSRRQALYTYNDEQFF
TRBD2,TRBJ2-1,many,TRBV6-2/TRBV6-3,TGTGCCAGCAGTATGACTAGCTTCGATGAGCAGTTCTTC,CASSMTSFDEQFF
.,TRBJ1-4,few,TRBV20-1,TGCAGTGCCCCGGACAGCTTTGATGAAAAACTGTTTTTT,CSAPDSFDEKLFF
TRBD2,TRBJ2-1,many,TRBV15,TGTGCCACCAGCAGAGATAGTGGGGGACTAGCGTTCGATGAGCAGTTCTTC,CATSRDSGGLAFDEQFF
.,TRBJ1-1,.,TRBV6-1,TGTGCCAGCAGTCTTACAGGGAGAGGGAACACTGAAGCTTTCTTT,CASSLTGRGNTEAFF
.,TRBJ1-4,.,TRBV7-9,TGTGCCAGCAGTTTGGACGGCGAAAAACTGTTTTTT,CASSLDGEKLFF
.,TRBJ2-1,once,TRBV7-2,TGTGCCAGCAGCTTAGTGGGGGGCGCTTCCTATGAGCAGTTCTTC,CASSLVGGASYEQFF
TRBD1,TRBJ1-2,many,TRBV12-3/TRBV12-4,TGTGCCAGCAGCCCGACAGGGATGCATGGCTACACCTTC,CASSPTGMHGYTF
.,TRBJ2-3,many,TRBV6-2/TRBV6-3,TGTGCCAGCAGTTACCCCCGGGATACGCAGTATTTT,CASSYPRDTQYF
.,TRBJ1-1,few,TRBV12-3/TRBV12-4,TGTGCCAGCAGTTTAGATAGGGCTCCAAACACTGAAGCTTTCTTT,CASSLDRAPNTEAFF
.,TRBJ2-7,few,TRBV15,TGTGCCACCAGCAGAGAAGGGACGGGGTACGAGCAGTACTTC,CATSREGTGYEQYF
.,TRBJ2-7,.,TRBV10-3,TGTGCCATCGGGGGCAGCCCAACCTTCTACGAGCAGTACTTC,CAIGGSPTFYEQYF
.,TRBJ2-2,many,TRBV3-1,TGTGCCAGCAGCCAAGAACGGGGGAATACCGGGGAGCTGTTTTTT,CASSQERGNTGELFF
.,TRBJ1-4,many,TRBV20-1,TGCAGTGCTAGAGGACAGGAGATATCTGAAAAACTGTTTTTT,CSARGQEISEKLFF
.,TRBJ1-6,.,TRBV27,TGTGCCAGCAGTTTATCTGGCGGGAGTTATAATTCACCCCTCCACTTT,CASSLSGGSYNSPLHF
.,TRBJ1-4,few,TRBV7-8,TGTGCCAGCAGCTTAACGATCCCTAATGAAAAACTGTTTTTT,CASSLTIPNEKLFF
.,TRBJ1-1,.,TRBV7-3,TGTGCTTCTACGCGGGGGATGAACACTGAAGCTTTCTTT,CASTRGMNTEAFF
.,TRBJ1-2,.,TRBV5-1,TGCGCCAGCAGCTTAGGGACAACTACTAACTATGGCTACACCTTC,CASSLGTTTNYGYTF
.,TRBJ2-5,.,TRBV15,TGTGCCACCAGCAGAGATAGTCTGATAGACTATGGCCAAGAGACCCAGTACTTC,CATSRDSLIDYGQETQYF
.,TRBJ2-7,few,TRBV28,TGTGCCAGCAGTTCCCGTAATGGGTACGAGCAGTACTTC,CASSSRNGYEQYF
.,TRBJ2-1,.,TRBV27,TGTGCCAGCGGGGTAGGGGCCTACAATGAGCAGTTCTTC,CASGVGAYNEQFF
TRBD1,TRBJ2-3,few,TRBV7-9,TGTGCCAGCACCCCAGGGGGTAGGAGCACAGATACGCAGTATTTT,CASTPGGRSTDTQYF
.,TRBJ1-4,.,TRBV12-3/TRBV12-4,TGTGCCAGCAGTCCGGCAACTAATGAAAAACTGTTTTTT,CASSPATNEKLFF
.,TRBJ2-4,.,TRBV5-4,TGTGCCAGCAGCGGGCAGGGTTTGGAGAACATTCAGTACTTC,CASSGQGLENIQYF
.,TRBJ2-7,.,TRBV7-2,TGTGCCAGCAGCGTGACAGGAAACTCCTACGAGCAGTACTTC,CASSVTGNSYEQYF
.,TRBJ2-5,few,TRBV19,TGTGCCAGTAGTCCCAGGATGCAAGAGACCCAGTACTTC,CASSPRMQETQYF
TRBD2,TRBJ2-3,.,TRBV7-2,TGTGCCAGCAGCTCCCTTGCGTTTAGCGGGGGGGCCACAGATACGCAGTATTTT,CASSSLAFSGGATDTQYF
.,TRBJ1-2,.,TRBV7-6,TGTGCCAGCAGCTTAGCGGCAACCGATGGCTACACCTTC,CASSLAATDGYTF
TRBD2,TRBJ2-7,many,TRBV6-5,TGTGCCAGCAGTTACGAAGGGGACGAGGGACTAGCGGGGGGACCCTACGAGCAGTACTTC,CASSYEGDEGLAGGPYEQYF
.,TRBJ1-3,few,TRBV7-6,TGTGCCAGCAGCTTATTCGGGAGGGATTTTGGAAACACCATATATTTT,CASSLFGRDFGNTIYF
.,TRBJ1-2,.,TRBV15,TGTGCCACCAGCAGAGGGCCAAACTATGGCTACACCTTC,CATSRGPNYGYTF
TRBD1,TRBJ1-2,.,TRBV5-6,TGTGCCAGCAGAGGGACAGGGGCTAACTATGGCTACACCTTC,CASRGTGANYGYTF
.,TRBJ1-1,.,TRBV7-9,TGTGCCAGCACCCCCGACGTTGGGGCTTTCTTT,CASTPDVGAFF
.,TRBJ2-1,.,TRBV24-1,TGTGCCACCAGTGATTTGAGGAAACCCTACAATGAGCAGTTCTTC,CATSDLRKPYNEQFF
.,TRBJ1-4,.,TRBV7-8,TGTGCCAGCAGTTTAGGGTTTGCCGCAACTGATGAAAAACTGTTTTTT,CASSLGFAATDEKLFF
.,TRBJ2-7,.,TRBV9,TGTGCCAGCAGCGTAGACGGATCCACCTACGAGCAGTACTTC,CASSVDGSTYEQYF
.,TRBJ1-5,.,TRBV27,TGTGCCAGCAGTTTATCTCTGAGTAAACCCAATCAGCCCCAGCATTTT,CASSLSLSKPNQPQHF
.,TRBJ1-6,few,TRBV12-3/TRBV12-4,TGTGCCAGCAGCCCCGGGAAAAATAATTCACCCCTCCACTTT,CASSPGKNNSPLHF
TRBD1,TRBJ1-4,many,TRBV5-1,TGCGCCAGCAGACGGGACAGGGGAAATGAAAAACTGTTTTTT,CASRRDRGNEKLFF